Presented here are 31 T cell receptor beta chains from one specimen sequenced in a study of OX40 agonist ivuxolimab in advanced cancers. Sequencing was performed with immunoSEQ multiplex PCR; in TCRdb, only in-frame clones are kept and a portion is missing. This sample has around 120,000 clones, with 80% to 90% found just once. The sample was CD4+ or CD8+ T cells sorted from blood, taken in a trial of the OX40 agonist ivuxolimab. These receptors were obtained from an adult with an advanced solid tumor such as melanoma, head and neck, liver or kidney cancer.

CDR3 coding DNA: TGTGCCAGCAGCAATACAGGGGGCGGCGAAAAACTGTTTTTT. Translation gives CASSNTGGGEKLFF. The rearrangement uses TRBV7-2 and TRBJ1-4; TRBD1 agrees at 9 bases. In germline, CDR1 is SGHTA, CDR2 FQGNSA. There are 14 residues in the CDR3. With V trimmed by 5 bases and J by 8 bases, 6 bases remained unmatched. Combining the CDR3 with reference TRBV7-2 and TRBJ1-4 gives the whole variable domain GAGVSQSPSNKVTEKGKDVELRCDPISGHTALYWYRQSLGQGLEFLIYFQGNSAPDKSGLPSDRFSAERTGGSVSTLTIQRTQQEDSAVYLCASSNTGGGEKLFFGSGTQLSVL.

The chain joins TRBV10-1 to TRBJ2-2; TRBD1 agrees at 7 bases. After removal of 4 bases from V and 6 bases from J, the junction contained 8 bases not matched to a gene. The germline CDR1 and CDR2 sequences are WNHNN and SYGVQD (reference sequence). The CDR3 is made up of 15 amino acids. For the CDR3, the DNA is TGCGCCAGCAGTGGGGGACAGCCCGGAGCCGGGGAGCTGTTTTTT. It codes for CASSGGQPGAGELFF.

There are a few counts of this clone. The V gene is TRBV30, the J gene TRBJ1-6; D not resolved. This CDR3 comprises 12 residues. Deletions cut 0 bases from V and 8 bases from J, with 5 bases between. Germline CDR1 and CDR2: GTSNPN and SVGIG (reference sequence). The CDR3 DNA follows: TGTGCCTGGAGTGTCTTAGATTCACCCCTCCACTTT. Its translation: CAWSVLDSPLHF. The complete variable domain, with remaining parts taken from reference TRBV30 and TRBJ1-6, reads SQTIHQWPATLVQPVGSPLSLECTVEGTSNPNLYWYRQAAGRGLQLLFYSVGIGQISSEVPQNLSASRPQDRQFILSSKKLLLSDSGFYLCAWSVLDSPLHFGNGTRLTVT.

This chain joins TRBV19 and TRBJ1-3, with D tentatively TRBD1 (5 bases). Trimming stripped 3 bases from V and 0 bases from J, with 15 bases between. The germline V gene has CDR1 LNHDA and CDR2 SQIVND (reference sequence). This CDR3 is 17 amino acids long. The CDR3 DNA sequence: TGTGCCAGTAGTATGGTGGGGACGTATTTCTCTGGAAACACCATATATTTT. Protein: CASSMVGTYFSGNTIYF.

The chain employs TRBV7-9 and TRBJ2-7, with unresolved D. The V gene lost 1 base and the J gene lost 2 bases, with 6 bases spanning the gap. The CDR3 runs to 13 residues. CDR1 and CDR2 (germline): SEHNR, FQNEAQ (reference sequence). The CDR3 sequence: CASSLVGTYEQYF. In DNA, the CDR3 is TGTGCCAGCAGCTTAGTGGGGACCTACGAGCAGTACTTC.

The chain links TRBV7-8 to TRBJ2-5, with 10 nucleotides matching TRBD2. The end of the DNA aligns better with TRBJ2-7, so the J call may be wrong. Per germline, CDR1 SGHVS and CDR2 FQNEAQ. CDR3 length: 15 residues. The CDR3 region is CASSPTSGVPYEQYF. The CDR3 nucleotides are TGTGCCAGCAGCCCTACTAGCGGGGTACCCTACGAGCAGTACTTC.

The chain has TRBV4-1 and TRBJ2-5; D is undetermined. Looked up from germline, CDR1 is MGHRA and CDR2 is YSYEKL. V gave up 0 bases and J gave up 6 bases, with 14 bases separating them. The CDR3 runs to 15 residues. The CDR3 bases are TGCGCCAGCAGCCAAGATCAAGGGAAGGCACAGACCCAGTACTTC. It is translated as CASSQDQGKAQTQYF.

Only one count was recorded for this clone. This chain uses TRBV5-1 with TRBJ1-2, with a weak D call TRBD1 (6 bases). Germline V gene lookup returns CDR1 SGHRS and CDR2 YFSETQ. The CDR3 is made up of 14 amino acids. The V end lost 1 base, the J end lost 8 bases, and 15 bases lay between the germline ends. In DNA form, the CDR3 reads TGCGCCAGCAGCTTGACAGGGAGAGCGGAAGGCTACACCTTC. Amino acids: CASSLTGRAEGYTF.

The rearrangement links TRBV5-8 to TRBJ1-5; maybe TRBD1 (5 bases). CDR3 length equals 17 residues. V was cut by 2 bases and J by 0 bases, with 15 bases left in between. Per the germline V gene, CDR1 is SGHTS and CDR2 is YDEGEE. CDR3 protein: CASSFKGGGYSNQPQHF. The CDR3 DNA follows: TGTGCCAGCAGCTTCAAAGGTGGGGGGTATAGCAATCAGCCCCAGCATTTT.

This chain connects TRBV21-1 to TRBJ1-1; the DNA was not compared with TRBD1, the D call given in the table. TRBV21-1 constitutes a pseudogene. The CDR3 extends over 16 amino acids. CDR3 nucleotide sequence: TGTGCCAGCAGCTTGGAGACAGGGGGCGCCGACACTGAAGCTTTCTTT. This translates into CASSLETGGADTEAFF.

The gene calls are TRBV19 and TRBJ1-2; the D is unclear. This CDR3 contains 14 residues. CDR1 and CDR2 from the germline V gene are LNHDA and SQIVND (reference sequence). Between the trimmed V and J ends, which lost 5 bases and 8 bases, there was a span of 18 bases. The CDR3 bases are TGTGCCAGTAGTTCGGAAAGGGTCATGAGCGGCTACACCTTC. Amino acids: CASSSERVMSGYTF.

The rearrangement uses TRBV11-1 and TRBJ2-7, with TRBD1 matching over 10 bases. The CDR3 runs to 19 residues. Germline assignment: CDR1 SGHAT and CDR2 FQDESV (reference sequence). V lost 1 base and J lost 5; bases outside the gene matches: 17. The CDR3 reads CASSLVFINTGQGYDEQYF. The CDR3 DNA reads TGTGCCAGCAGCTTAGTCTTTATTAATACGGGACAGGGGTACGACGAGCAGTACTTC. Supplemented by reference TRBV11-1 and TRBJ2-7, the full variable domain reads EAEVAQSPRYKITEKSQAVAFWCDPISGHATLYWYRQILGQGPELLVQFQDESVVDDSQLPKDRFSAERLKGVDSTLKIQPAELGDSAMYLCASSLVFINTGQGYDEQYFGPGTRLTVT.

This clone was seen only a few times. The chain has TRBV30 and TRBJ2-2, with 8 nucleotides matching TRBD1. Germline CDR1 reads GTSNPN; CDR2 reads SVGIG (reference sequence). Trimming removed 7 bases from V and 5 bases from J; junction bases left unmatched: 9. The CDR3 contains 14 residues. The CDR3 region has the DNA TGTGCCTTCTCCCCAGGGGGCAGAACCGGGGAGCTGTTTTTT. The encoded protein is CAFSPGGRTGELFF.

This clone was counted once. V and J are TRBV28 and TRBJ2-5, with 7 bases identical to TRBD2. CDR1 MDHEN and CDR2 SYDVKM come from the germline V gene. This CDR3 is built from 15 residues. Losses at the gene ends were 7 bases for V and 5 bases for J; bases not matched to a gene: 13. This CDR3 reads CASTPGGEGLETQYF. The DNA for the CDR3 is TGTGCCAGCACCCCCGGAGGGGAGGGTTTGGAGACCCAGTACTTC. The variable domain in full, with the rest retrieved from reference TRBV28 and TRBJ2-5, is DVKVTQSSRYLVKRTGEKVFLECVQDMDHENMFWYRQDPGLGLRLIYFSYDVKMKEKGDIPEGYSVSREKKERFSLILESASTNQTSMYLCASTPGGEGLETQYFGPGTRLLVL.

V and J are TRBV11-2 and TRBJ2-1, with D hard to call. Trimming cost V 2 bases and J 5 bases, with 10 bases left between them. Per the germline V gene, CDR1 is SGHAT and CDR2 is FQNNGV. CDR3 length: 14 amino acids. The chain's CDR3 is CASSLLAWNNEQFF. The CDR3 DNA follows: TGTGCCAGCAGCTTATTAGCTTGGAACAATGAGCAGTTCTTC.

The J gene is TRBJ2-7, the V gene TRBV10-2, with TRBD1 matching 8 bases. This CDR3 region has 14 residues. In germline, CDR1 is WSHSY, CDR2 SAAADI. The junction had 10 bases not matched to a gene; V was cut back by 8 bases and J by 4 bases. CDR3 DNA sequence: TGCGCCAGCGCCATCGGACAGGGTCGGTACGAGCAGTACTTC. It encodes CASAIGQGRYEQYF.

A word on this clone: The sample holds other DNA sequences that translate to the same CDR3. The V gene is TRBV6-5, the J gene TRBJ2-6; D is ambiguous. Germline V gene data show CDR1 as MNHEY and CDR2 as SVGAGI. The CDR3 runs to 12 residues. V was shortened by 6 bases and J by 2 bases, with 2 bases between the two germline ends. Here the CDR3 DNA reads TGTGCCAGCAGCCCTGGGGCCAACGTCCTGACTTTC. Translated: CASSPGANVLTF.

The rearrangement joins TRBV5-6 to TRBJ1-5; D perhaps matches TRBD1 (6 bases). The CDR3 runs to 15 residues. Trimming took 5 bases from V and 1 from J, leaving 13 bases between them. Germline CDR1 is SGHDT and CDR2 is YYEEEE. The CDR3 DNA is TGTGCCAGCAGAAGATGGGGGGCAAGCAATCAGCCCCAGCATTTT. Its translation: CASRRWGASNQPQHF.

The chain employs TRBV5-5 and TRBJ1-2; D is unresolved. Trimming removed 0 bases from V and 8 bases from J, with 17 bases in between. The CDR3 is 15 amino acids. Germline V gene data show CDR1 as SGHKS and CDR2 as YYEKEE (reference sequence). The CDR3 region has the DNA TGTGCCAGCAGCTTGGAACTATTGGCTCGTGGGGGCTACACCTTC. This sequence encodes CASSLELLARGGYTF.

V and J are TRBV29-1 and TRBJ2-1; TRBD2 matches 11 bases. The V gene end was trimmed by 4 bases and the J gene end by 10 bases; junction bases not matched to a gene: 18. The CDR3 runs to 17 residues. Germline V CDR1 and CDR2: SQVTM, ANQGSEA. The CDR3 region is CSVVGVAGGETPKEQFF. For the CDR3, the DNA is TGCAGCGTTGTTGGAGTAGCGGGGGGGGAAACACCCAAAGAGCAGTTCTTC.

The chain recombines TRBV5-6 with TRBJ2-5, with D hard to call. The CDR3 contains 17 residues. The V gene's germline CDR1 is SGHDT and CDR2 YYEEEE. Trimming left V 0 bases short and J 4 bases short, with 19 bases between. CDR3 loop: CASSLVSSALGGETQYF. DNA for the CDR3: TGTGCCAGCAGCTTGGTTTCCTCGGCGCTCGGTGGAGAGACCCAGTACTTC.

The rearrangement links TRBV14 to TRBJ2-4; no reliable D call. The CDR3 is 12 residues long. The germline gives CDR1 SGHDN, CDR2 FVKESK. The V end was cut by 1 base, the J end by 10 bases, with 8 bases between. The CDR3: CASSQGGWIQYF. DNA for the CDR3: TGTGCCAGCAGCCAAGGTGGTTGGATTCAGTACTTC.

The chain is built from TRBV23-1 and TRBJ1-5; TRBD1 is a possible D gene (5 bases). TRBV23-1 is an open reading frame whose function is uncertain. The V end was cut by 1 base, the J end by 4 bases, with 11 bases between. CDR3 length equals 15 residues. CDR3 sequence reads: CASSQWVRENQPQHF. The CDR3 DNA is TGCGCCAGCAGTCAATGGGTCAGGGAAAATCAGCCCCAGCATTTT.

This chain connects TRBV18 to TRBJ2-7; the D gene is possibly TRBD1 (6 bases). The germline gives CDR1 KGHSH, CDR2 LQKENI. Trimming stripped 6 bases from V and 3 bases from J, with 24 bases between. The CDR3 loop spans 17 amino acids. For the CDR3, the DNA is TGTGCCAGCTCGTACGGACCTACCAGGGGCCTCTACTACGAGCAGTACTTC. Protein product: CASSYGPTRGLYYEQYF.

The V and J genes are TRBV6-5 and TRBJ1-4; no definite D call. Germline V gives CDR1 MNHEY, CDR2 SVGAGI. The CDR3 sequence is 16 residues long. Trimming cost V 0 bases and J 8 bases, with 16 bases left between them. The CDR3 protein is CASSYSSRMWEEKLFF. The CDR3 DNA follows: TGTGCCAGCAGTTACTCGAGTCGCATGTGGGAGGAAAAACTGTTTTTT.

V gene TRBV10-3 combines with J gene TRBJ2-7; 7 bases map to TRBD2. With 4 bases clipped from V and 4 bases from J, the junction kept 1 base outside the gene matches. The CDR3 contains 12 residues. Germline CDR1 is ENHRY and CDR2 is SYGVKD. This chain's CDR3 is CAISGAGYEQYF. For the CDR3, the DNA is TGTGCCATCAGTGGAGCGGGGTACGAGCAGTACTTC.

This rearrangement joins TRBV7-2 to TRBJ2-3; 7 nucleotides agree with TRBD1. The germline gives CDR1 SGHTA, CDR2 FQGNSA. The CDR3 has 13 amino acids. V dropped 1 base and J dropped 13; count of bases not matched to a gene: 8. The CDR3 sequence is CASSLDRDSRKYF. The CDR3 DNA reads as TGTGCCAGCAGCTTAGACCGGGACAGTAGGAAGTATTTT.

This chain links TRBV5-4 with TRBJ2-7, with D tentatively TRBD2 (7 bases). Trimming left V 4 bases short and J 3 bases short, with 17 bases between. Germline CDR1 and CDR2: SGHNT and YYREEE (reference sequence). The CDR3 has 15 residues. The CDR3, as DNA: TGTGCCAGCAGCCACCCTCGGGGGGCGGGCTACGAGCAGTACTTC. Residues: CASSHPRGAGYEQYF.

The gene calls are TRBV6-1 and TRBJ1-1; the match to TRBD1 covers 8 bases. The junction had 6 bases not matched to a gene; V was cut back by 9 bases and J by 3 bases. The CDR3 totals 13 residues. Per the germline V gene, CDR1 is MNHNS and CDR2 is SASEGT. The CDR3 loop is CASADRADTEAFF. CDR3 nucleotide sequence: TGTGCCAGTGCGGACAGGGCCGACACTGAAGCTTTCTTT.

Only one count was recorded for this clone. The CDR3 loop reads CASSPALQGGPEAFF. CDR3 bases: TGTGCCAGCAGCCCGGCCTTACAGGGCGGACCCGAAGCTTTCTTT. The chain has TRBV7-2 and TRBJ1-1, with a weak D call TRBD1 (6 bases). This CDR3 is built from 15 residues. Germline CDR1 reads SGHTA; CDR2 reads FQGNSA. V shed 5 bases and J shed 8 bases, with 21 bases lying between them.

The genes are TRBV19 and TRBJ1-2, with TRBD1 as a possible D gene (6 bases). The V end was cut by 4 bases, the J end by 2 bases, with 8 bases between. CDR3 length: 13 residues. Germline-derived CDR1 and CDR2 are LNHDA and SQIVND (reference sequence). The CDR3: CASSNGQNYGYTF. The CDR3 bases are TGTGCCAGTAGTAACGGACAGAACTATGGCTACACCTTC. The full variable domain, completed using reference TRBV19 and TRBJ1-2, is DGGITQSPKYLFRKEGQNVTLSCEQNLNHDAMYWYRQDPGQGLRLIYYSQIVNDFQKGDIAEGYSVSREKKESFPLTVTSAQKNPTAFYLCASSNGQNYGYTFGSGTRLTVV.